The rows below give T cell receptor beta chains drawn from one sample of a study of blood T cell repertoires in COVID-19. Sequenced by immunoSEQ multiplex PCR; TCRdb stores in-frame clones only, minus some. Of 380,000 or so clones in the sample, roughly 90% were seen once. Source material: peripheral blood. The receptors were gathered from an older woman with COVID-19, enrolled during active disease. The CDR3 runs from the conserved cysteine through the conserved F or W. A D gene is named only where the DNA matches it firmly. Part of the rows lack a size; the others show once, few, many or a class for expanded clones.

J gene | clone size | D gene | CDR3 length | V gene | CDR3 DNA | CDR3 protein
TRBJ1-1 | - | TRBD1 | 16 | TRBV5-6 | TGTGCCAGCAGACAGACGAGGACAGGGTTCGGCACTGAAGCTTTCTTT | CASRQTRTGFGTEAFF
TRBJ1-5 | - | - | 16 | TRBV9 | TGTGCCAGCAGCGTAGGCGGGGGAGGGAGCAATCAGCCCCAGCATTTT | CASSVGGGGSNQPQHF
TRBJ2-1 | - | - | 14 | TRBV5-1 | TGCGCCAGCAGCCCTCGGGGACTTTACAATGAGCAGTTCTTC | CASSPRGLYNEQFF
TRBJ1-1 | once | TRBD1 | 17 | TRBV5-4 | TGTGCCAGCAGCCCCGCCGCTGCCGCCGGACAGGGCACTGAAGCTTTCTTT | CASSPAAAAGQGTEAFF
TRBJ1-1 | - | - | 16 | TRBV5-1 | TGCGCCAGCAGCTCCCCGGGCGGGGGCAGACACACTGAAGCTTTCTTT | CASSSPGGGRHTEAFF
TRBJ1-6 | - | - | 14 | TRBV5-1 | TGCGCCAGCAGCCCCCAGGATGGGAATTCACCCCTCCACTTT | CASSPQDGNSPLHF
TRBJ1-6 | few | - | 15 | TRBV19 | TGTGCCAGTAGGCCAGTGGAGAGGGATAATTCACCCCTCCACTTT | CASRPVERDNSPLHF
TRBJ2-7 | once | - | 11 | TRBV30 | TGTGCCTGGAGTGTCCGGTGGGAGCAGTATTTC | CAWSVRWEQYF
TRBJ2-5 | - | TRBD1 | 13 | TRBV29-1 | TGCAGCGTTTGGACAGGGGGCGCGGAGACCCAGTACTTC | CSVWTGGAETQYF
TRBJ1-2 | - | TRBD1 | 16 | TRBV18 | TGTGCCAGCTCACCCCCGGGACAGGGAGACCGGAGTGGCTACACCTTC | CASSPPGQGDRSGYTF
TRBJ2-3 | - | TRBD2 | 16 | TRBV3-1/TRBV3-2 | TGTGCCAGCAGCCAAGAGGGGCTGGGGCGGGGGTATACGCAGTATTTT | CASSQEGLGRGYTQYF
TRBJ1-6 | - | - | 16 | TRBV6-1 | TGTGCCAGCAGTGTTGGTACGACAAGAATAAATTCACCCCTCCACTTT | CASSVGTTRINSPLHF
TRBJ2-3 | - | - | 14 | TRBV6-5 | TGTGCCTCGCAGGGGAGAGTTCGCACAGATACGCAGTATTTT | CASQGRVRTDTQYF
TRBJ2-7 | - | TRBD2 | 15 | TRBV5-1 | TGCGCCAGCAGCTTGATTGCGGGGGGGCCTCCCGAGCAGTACTTC | CASSLIAGGPPEQYF
TRBJ1-2 | few | - | 14 | TRBV3-1/TRBV3-2 | TGTGCCAGCAGCCCATCCGACACGGTCTTTGGCTACACCTTC | CASSPSDTVFGYTF
TRBJ1-1 | - | - | 14 | TRBV29-1 | TGCAGCGTTGAAAAGGGAGAAGTGAACACTGAAGCTTTCTTT | CSVEKGEVNTEAFF
TRBJ1-5 | medium-sized | TRBD1 | 13 | TRBV2 | TGTGCCAGCAGTGAAACAGGGGGTCAGCCCCAGCATTTT | CASSETGGQPQHF